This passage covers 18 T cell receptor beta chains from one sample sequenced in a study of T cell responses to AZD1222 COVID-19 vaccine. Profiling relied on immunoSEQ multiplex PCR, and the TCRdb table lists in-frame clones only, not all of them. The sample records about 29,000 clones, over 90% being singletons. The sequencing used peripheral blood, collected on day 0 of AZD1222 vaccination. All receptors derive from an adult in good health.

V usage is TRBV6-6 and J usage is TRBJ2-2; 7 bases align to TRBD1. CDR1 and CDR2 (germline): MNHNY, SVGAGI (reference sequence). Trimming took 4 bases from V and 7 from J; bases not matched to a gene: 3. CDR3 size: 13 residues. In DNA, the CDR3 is TGTGCCAGCAGTTTTAGACAGGGCGGGGAGCTGTTTTTT. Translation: CASSFRQGGELFF.

The CDR3: CASSVETIGTEAFF. CDR3 coding DNA: TGTGCCAGCAGCGTAGAGACAATAGGAACTGAAGCTTTCTTT. The J gene is TRBJ1-1, the V gene TRBV9; D not resolved. CDR3 length: 14 residues. The germline gives CDR1 SGDLS, CDR2 YYNGEE. V dropped 0 bases and J dropped 5 bases, with 11 bases sitting between them.

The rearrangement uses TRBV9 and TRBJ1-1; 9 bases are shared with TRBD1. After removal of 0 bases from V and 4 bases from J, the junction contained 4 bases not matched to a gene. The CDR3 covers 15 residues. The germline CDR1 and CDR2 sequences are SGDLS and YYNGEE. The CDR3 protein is CASSVEGTGSTEAFF. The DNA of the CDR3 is TGTGCCAGCAGCGTAGAGGGGACAGGGAGCACTGAAGCTTTCTTT.

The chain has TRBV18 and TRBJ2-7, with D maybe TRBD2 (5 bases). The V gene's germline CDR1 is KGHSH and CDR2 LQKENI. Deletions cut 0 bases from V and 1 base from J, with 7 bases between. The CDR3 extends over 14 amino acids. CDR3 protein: CASSPPTGSYEQYF. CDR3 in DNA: TGTGCCAGCTCACCACCAACGGGATCCTACGAGCAGTACTTC. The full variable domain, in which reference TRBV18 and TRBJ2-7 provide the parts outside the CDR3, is NAGVMQNPRHLVRRRGQEARLRCSPMKGHSHVYWYRQLPEEGLKFMVYLQKENIIDESGMPKERFSAEFPKEGPSILRIQQVVRGDSAAYFCASSPPTGSYEQYFGPGTRLTVT.

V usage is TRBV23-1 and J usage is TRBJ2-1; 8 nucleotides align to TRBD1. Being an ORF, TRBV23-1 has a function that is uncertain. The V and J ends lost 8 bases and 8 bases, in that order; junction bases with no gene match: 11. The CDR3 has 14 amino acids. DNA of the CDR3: TGCGCCAGCGGAAGACAGGGGCGAAAGGATGAGCAGTTCTTC. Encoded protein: CASGRQGRKDEQFF.

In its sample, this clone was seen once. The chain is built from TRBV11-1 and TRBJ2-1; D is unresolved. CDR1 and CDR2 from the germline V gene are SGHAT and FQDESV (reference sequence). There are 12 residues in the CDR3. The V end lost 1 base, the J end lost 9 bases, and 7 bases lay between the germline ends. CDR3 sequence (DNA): TGTGCCAGCAGCTTAGAGTGGGCTGAGCAGTTCTTC. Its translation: CASSLEWAEQFF.

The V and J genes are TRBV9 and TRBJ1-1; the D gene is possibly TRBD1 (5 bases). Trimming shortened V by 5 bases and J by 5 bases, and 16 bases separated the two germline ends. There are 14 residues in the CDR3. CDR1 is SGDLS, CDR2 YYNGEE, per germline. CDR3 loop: CASSSRGSSTEAFF. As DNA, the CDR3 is TGTGCCAGCAGTTCACGGGGCTCCTCGACTGAAGCTTTCTTT.

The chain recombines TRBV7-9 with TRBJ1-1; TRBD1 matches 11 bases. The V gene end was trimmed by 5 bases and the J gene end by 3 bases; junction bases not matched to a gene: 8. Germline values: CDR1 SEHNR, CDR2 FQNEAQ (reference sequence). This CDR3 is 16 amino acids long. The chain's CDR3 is CASSHGQGARDTEAFF. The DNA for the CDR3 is TGTGCCAGCAGCCATGGACAGGGGGCGCGGGACACTGAAGCTTTCTTT. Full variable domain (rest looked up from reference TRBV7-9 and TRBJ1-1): DTGVSQNPRHKITKRGQNVTFRCDPISEHNRLYWYRQTLGQGPEFLTYFQNEAQLEKSRLLSDRFSAERPKGSFSTLEIQRTEQGDSAMYLCASSHGQGARDTEAFFGQGTRLTVV.

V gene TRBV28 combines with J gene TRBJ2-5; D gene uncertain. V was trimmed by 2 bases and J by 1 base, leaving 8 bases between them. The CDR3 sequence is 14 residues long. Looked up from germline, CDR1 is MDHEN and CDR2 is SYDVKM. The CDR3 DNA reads TGTGCCAGCAGTTTAGAACTCCTCCAAGAGACCCAGTACTTC. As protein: CASSLELLQETQYF. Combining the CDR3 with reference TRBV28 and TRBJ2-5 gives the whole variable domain DVKVTQSSRYLVKRTGEKVFLECVQDMDHENMFWYRQDPGLGLRLIYFSYDVKMKEKGDIPEGYSVSREKKERFSLILESASTNQTSMYLCASSLELLQETQYFGPGTRLLVL.

CDR3 residues: CASSPVGQGNYGYTF. The DNA for the CDR3 is TGCGCCAGCAGCCCAGTGGGACAGGGAAACTATGGCTACACCTTC. The rearrangement uses TRBV5-1 and TRBJ1-2; 9 bases are shared with TRBD1. This CDR3 contains 15 residues. V dropped 4 bases and J dropped 2; count of bases not matched to a gene: 6. CDR1 and CDR2 from the germline V gene are SGHRS and YFSETQ.

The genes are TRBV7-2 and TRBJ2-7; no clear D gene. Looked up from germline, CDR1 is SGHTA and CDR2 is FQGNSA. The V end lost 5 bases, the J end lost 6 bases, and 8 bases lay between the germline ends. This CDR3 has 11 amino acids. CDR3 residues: CASSLRSEQYF. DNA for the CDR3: TGTGCCAGCAGCCTCCGATCCGAGCAGTACTTC. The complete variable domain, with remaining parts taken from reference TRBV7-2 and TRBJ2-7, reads GAGVSQSPSNKVTEKGKDVELRCDPISGHTALYWYRQSLGQGLEFLIYFQGNSAPDKSGLPSDRFSAERTGGSVSTLTIQRTQQEDSAVYLCASSLRSEQYFGPGTRLTVT.

In nucleotides, the CDR3 is TGTGCCAGCAGTTTCCGGAACACTGAAGCTTTCTTT. Translating gives CASSFRNTEAFF. The chain carries TRBV27 and TRBJ1-1; D gene ambiguous. Germline V gene sequence: CDR1 MNHEY, CDR2 SMNVEV (reference sequence). V lost 3 bases to trimming and J lost 1 base, with 3 bases between them. The CDR3 is 12 amino acids.

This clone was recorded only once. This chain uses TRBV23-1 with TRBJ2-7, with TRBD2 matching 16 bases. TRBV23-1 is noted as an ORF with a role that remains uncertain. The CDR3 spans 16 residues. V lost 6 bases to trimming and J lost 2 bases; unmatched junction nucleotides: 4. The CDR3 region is CASSTGTSGRAYEQYF. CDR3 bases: TGCGCCAGCAGCACCGGGACTAGCGGGAGGGCCTACGAGCAGTACTTC.

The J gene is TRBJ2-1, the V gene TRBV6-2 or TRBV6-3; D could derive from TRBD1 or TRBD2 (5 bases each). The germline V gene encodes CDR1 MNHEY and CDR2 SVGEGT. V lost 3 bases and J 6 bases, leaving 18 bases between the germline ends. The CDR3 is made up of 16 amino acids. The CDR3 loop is CASSYTGTQRLNEQFF. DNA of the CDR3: TGTGCCAGCAGTTATACCGGGACCCAAAGGCTCAATGAGCAGTTCTTC.

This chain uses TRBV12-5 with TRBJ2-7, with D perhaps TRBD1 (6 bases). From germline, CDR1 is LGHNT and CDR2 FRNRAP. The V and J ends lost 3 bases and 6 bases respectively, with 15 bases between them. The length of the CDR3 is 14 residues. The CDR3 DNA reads TGTGCTAGTGGTTTCAACAGGGTCGGAAGCGAGCAGTACTTC. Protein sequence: CASGFNRVGSEQYF.

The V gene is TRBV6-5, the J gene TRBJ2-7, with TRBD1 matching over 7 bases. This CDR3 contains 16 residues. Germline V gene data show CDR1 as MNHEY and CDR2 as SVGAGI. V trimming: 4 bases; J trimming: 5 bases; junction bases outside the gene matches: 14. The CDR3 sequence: CASSSPGQVPWDEQYF. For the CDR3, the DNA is TGTGCCAGCAGTTCGCCAGGACAGGTCCCTTGGGACGAGCAGTACTTC.

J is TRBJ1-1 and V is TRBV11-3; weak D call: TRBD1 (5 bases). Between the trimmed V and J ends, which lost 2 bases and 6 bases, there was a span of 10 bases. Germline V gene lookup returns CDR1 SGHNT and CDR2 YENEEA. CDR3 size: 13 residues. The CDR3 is CASSLRGDAEAFF. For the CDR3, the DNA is TGTGCCAGCAGCTTACGGGGGGACGCTGAAGCTTTCTTT.

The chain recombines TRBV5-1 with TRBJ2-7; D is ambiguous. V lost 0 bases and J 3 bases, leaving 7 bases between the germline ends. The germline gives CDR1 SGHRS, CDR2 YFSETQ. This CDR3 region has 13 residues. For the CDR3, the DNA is TGCGCCAGCAGCTTGGGAAGGGTCTACGAGCAGTACTTC. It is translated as CASSLGRVYEQYF.